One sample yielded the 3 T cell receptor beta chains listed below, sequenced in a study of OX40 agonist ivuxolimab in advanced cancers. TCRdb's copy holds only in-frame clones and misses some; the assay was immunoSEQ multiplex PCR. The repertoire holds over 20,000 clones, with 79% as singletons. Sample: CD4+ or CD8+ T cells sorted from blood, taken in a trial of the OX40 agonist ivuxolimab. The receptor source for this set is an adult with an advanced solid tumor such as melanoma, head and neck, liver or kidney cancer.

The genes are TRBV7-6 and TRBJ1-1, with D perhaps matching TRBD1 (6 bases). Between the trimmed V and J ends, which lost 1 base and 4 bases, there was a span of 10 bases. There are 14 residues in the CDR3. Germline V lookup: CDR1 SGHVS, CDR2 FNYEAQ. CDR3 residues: CASSLGQVGTEAFF. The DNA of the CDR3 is TGTGCCAGCAGCTTAGGACAGGTTGGCACTGAAGCTTTCTTT.

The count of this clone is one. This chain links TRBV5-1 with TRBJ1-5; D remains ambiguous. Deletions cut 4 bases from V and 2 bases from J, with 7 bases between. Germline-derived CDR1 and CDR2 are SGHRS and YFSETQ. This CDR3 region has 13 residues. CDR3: CASSPGGNQPQHF. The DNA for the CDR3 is TGCGCCAGCAGCCCCGGGGGCAATCAGCCCCAGCATTTT.

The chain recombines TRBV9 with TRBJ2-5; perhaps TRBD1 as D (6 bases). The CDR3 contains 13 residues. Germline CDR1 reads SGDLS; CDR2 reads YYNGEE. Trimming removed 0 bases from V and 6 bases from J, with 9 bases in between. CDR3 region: CASSVGTGQTQYF. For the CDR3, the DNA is TGTGCCAGCAGCGTAGGAACAGGGCAGACCCAGTACTTC.